This passage covers 18 T cell receptor beta chains from one sample sequenced in a study of shared clonotypes between healthy human individuals (dated by TCRdb to the early 2020s). The receptor library was made with the immunoSEQ multiplex PCR assay. The table comes from immuneACCESS by way of TCRdb, which keeps in-frame sequences with V and J called. Part of the clones is missing from these tables; in studies checked, under half for an unresolved V gene and the rest for unknown reasons. The sample yields about a million clones; around 80% were counted once. The ten largest clones add up to around 1.4% of the sample. Sequencing was done on a sample of memory CD4+ T cells sorted from blood. In the paper's terms, the cell subset or site label means: CD45RA-negative fraction. The receptors here all came from a young man in good health.

The chain is built from TRBV5-1 and TRBJ1-5, with D perhaps TRBD1 (6 bases). V lost 0 bases and J 7 bases, leaving 14 bases between the germline ends. CDR3 length: 15 amino acids. The germline gives CDR1 SGHRS, CDR2 YFSETQ. CDR3 sequence reads: CASSLEAGENQPQHF. The CDR3 region has the DNA TGCGCCAGCAGCTTGGAGGCAGGGGAAAACCAGCCCCAGCATTTT.

This chain connects TRBV6-6 to TRBJ2-7; possibly TRBD1 for D (6 bases). This CDR3 spans 14 amino acids. Per germline, CDR1 MNHNY and CDR2 SVGAGI (reference sequence). V lost 2 bases, J lost 2 bases, and 10 bases lay in between. Here the CDR3 DNA reads TGTGCCAGCAGTTACGCAGGGGTGGCCTACGAGCAGTACTTC. Translated, it gives CASSYAGVAYEQYF.

J is TRBJ1-5 and V is TRBV6-6; D unresolved. This CDR3 has 14 residues. Trimming took off 5 bases at V and 4 bases at J, with 12 bases between the two ends. CDR1 is MNHNY and CDR2 is SVGAGI in the germline V gene (reference sequence). This CDR3 is CASSKPGSNQPQHF. Written as DNA, the CDR3 is TGTGCCAGCAGTAAACCCGGCAGTAATCAGCCCCAGCATTTT.

The chain recombines TRBV6-1 with TRBJ1-1; unclear D gene. V shed 7 bases and J shed 5 bases, with 17 bases lying between them. CDR3 length: 14 residues. Looked up from germline, CDR1 is MNHNS and CDR2 is SASEGT. In DNA, the CDR3 is TGTGCCAGCACTCTTCTACAAGTAGGGACTGAAGCTTTCTTT. It yields the protein CASTLLQVGTEAFF.

The gene calls are TRBV2 and TRBJ2-6; 10 positions match TRBD1. Germline CDR1 and CDR2: SNHLY and FYNNEI. CDR3 length: 16 residues. Trimming cost V 8 bases and J 0 bases; bases outside gene matches: 4. CDR3 nucleotides: TGTGCCAGCGGACAGGGGGGCCTCTCTGGGGCCAACGTCCTGACTTTC. It yields the protein CASGQGGLSGANVLTF.

The gene calls are TRBV19 and TRBJ1-2, with unresolved D. This CDR3 has 15 amino acids. V was shortened by 6 bases and J by 4 bases, with 18 bases between the two germline ends. The germline V gene encodes CDR1 LNHDA and CDR2 SQIVND (reference sequence). The CDR3 region has the DNA TGTGCCAGTAGCACCGATCTAGGAATCCGCTATGGCTACACCTTC. Translation: CASSTDLGIRYGYTF.

This clone was observed once. The chain's CDR3 is CASSDGRQGSTGELFF. The CDR3 nucleotides read TGCGCCAGCAGTGACGGGAGGCAGGGGAGCACCGGGGAGCTGTTTTTT. The chain joins TRBV10-1 to TRBJ2-2; D is perhaps TRBD2 (7 bases). The V end lost 3 bases, the J end lost 4 bases, and 15 bases lay between the germline ends. This CDR3 is built from 16 residues. Germline V gene data show CDR1 as WNHNN and CDR2 as SYGVQD (reference sequence).

The genes are TRBV28 and TRBJ2-2; D perhaps matches TRBD1 (5 bases). Per the germline V gene, CDR1 is MDHEN and CDR2 is SYDVKM. CDR3 length: 13 amino acids. V shed 8 bases and J shed 1 base, with 8 bases lying between them. The CDR3 nucleotides read TGTGCCAGCGGACACCGGAACACCGGGGAGCTGTTTTTT. Translated: CASGHRNTGELFF.

This clone occurred a few times. This chain joins TRBV9 and TRBJ1-2; 8 nucleotides align to TRBD1. V trimming: 0 bases; J trimming: 7 bases; junction bases outside the gene matches: 8. Germline values: CDR1 SGDLS, CDR2 YYNGEE. The CDR3 totals 15 residues. The CDR3 loop reads CASSVAAGGQSGYTF. The CDR3 region has the DNA TGTGCCAGCAGCGTAGCGGCAGGGGGCCAGAGTGGCTACACCTTC.

The genes are TRBV10-1 and TRBJ1-4; D is uncertain. Germline CDR1 WNHNN, CDR2 SYGVQD (reference sequence). CDR3 size: 16 residues. Deletions cut 2 bases from V and 4 bases from J, with 14 bases between. CDR3 nucleotide sequence: TGCGCCAGCAGTGAGCCCAAACAGTCCCTTAATGAAAAACTGTTTTTT. Encoded protein: CASSEPKQSLNEKLFF.

The chain links TRBV9 to TRBJ2-2, with 7 bases that match TRBD2. The CDR3 sequence is 15 residues long. Germline CDR1 is SGDLS and CDR2 is YYNGEE. V was pared by 4 bases and J by 4 bases, with 7 bases of the junction left unmatched. The CDR3 spells CASSTRDYPTGELFF. The DNA for the CDR3 is TGTGCCAGCAGCACCCGGGACTACCCCACCGGGGAGCTGTTTTTT.

J is TRBJ1-1 and V is TRBV7-8; D is perhaps TRBD1 (5 bases). V was clipped by 2 bases and J by 4 bases, with 17 bases between them. There are 16 residues in the CDR3. The V gene's germline CDR1 is SGHVS and CDR2 FQNEAQ. CDR3: CASSLIAPGGGTEAFF. CDR3 coding DNA: TGTGCCAGCAGCTTAATCGCACCGGGGGGTGGCACTGAAGCTTTCTTT.

CDR3 nucleotides: TGTGCCAGCAGTGAAGGGCTTGGGGCGTCAGGAAACACCATATATTTT. This sequence encodes CASSEGLGASGNTIYF. The chain employs TRBV6-1 and TRBJ1-3; tentative D call: TRBD1 (5 bases). Germline V lookup: CDR1 MNHNS, CDR2 SASEGT. V was trimmed by 1 base and J by 4 bases, leaving 14 bases between them. The CDR3 runs 16 residues.

This clone was detected many times. Additional DNA sequences in this sample encode the identical CDR3. J is TRBJ1-5 and V is TRBV18; D remains unclear. This CDR3 region has 13 residues. V lost 3 bases and J lost 4, with 7 bases in between. Germline assignment: CDR1 KGHSH and CDR2 LQKENI. In nucleotides, the CDR3 is TGTGCCAGCTCACCTGGGCAAAATCAGCCCCAGCATTTT. Translated: CASSPGQNQPQHF. Full variable domain (missing parts from reference TRBV18 and TRBJ1-5): NAGVMQNPRHLVRRRGQEARLRCSPMKGHSHVYWYRQLPEEGLKFMVYLQKENIIDESGMPKERFSAEFPKEGPSILRIQQVVRGDSAAYFCASSPGQNQPQHFGDGTRLSIL.

The chain carries TRBV7-9 and TRBJ1-6; unclear D gene. This CDR3 region has 12 residues. The ends were cut back, 1 base at V and 10 bases at J, with 5 bases in the middle. Germline V gives CDR1 SEHNR, CDR2 FQNEAQ (reference sequence). CDR3 bases: TGTGCCAGCAGCTTAGGTCCGTCACCCCTCCACTTT. Its translation is CASSLGPSPLHF.

The V and J genes are TRBV5-1 and TRBJ2-5; 8 positions agree with TRBD2. V gave up 1 base and J gave up 5 bases; unmatched junction bases: 4. CDR3 size: 14 residues. Germline CDR1 reads SGHRS; CDR2 reads YFSETQ. CDR3 nucleotide sequence: TGCGCCAGCAGCTTGCGGGGGGGCGAGGAGACCCAGTACTTC. Its translation is CASSLRGGEETQYF.

The chain joins TRBV6-5 to TRBJ2-2, with D unclear. V lost 2 bases to trimming and J lost 6 bases, with 10 bases between them. CDR3 length equals 14 residues. Per the germline V gene, CDR1 is MNHEY and CDR2 is SVGAGI. The DNA of the CDR3 is TGTGCCAGCAGTTACGGGTCAATGGCCGGGGAGCTGTTTTTT. Residues: CASSYGSMAGELFF.

This clone was seen a single time. As DNA, the CDR3 is TGTGCCAGCAGTGGCCCCGAGGGGGTCAAAAACATTCAGTACTTC. Its protein is CASSGPEGVKNIQYF. This sequence joins TRBV2 and TRBJ2-4; tentatively, D is TRBD1 (6 bases). The V end was cut by 4 bases, the J end by 3 bases, with 13 bases between. CDR1 SNHLY and CDR2 FYNNEI come from the germline V gene. The CDR3 spans 15 residues.